One and the same sample provided the 25 T cell receptor beta chains below, sequenced in a study of T cells in Graves' hyperthyroidism and ophthalmopathy. Amplification yielded TCR beta CDR3 regions, with RNA transcripts as the source. During a first-round RT-PCR of the TCR CDR3, the HTBI primer set was used. In TCRdb, the multiplex PCR reads were re-called with MiXCR into one record per CDR3 protein. This table has hundreds of thousands of distinct CDR3 sequences, about 17% appearing once. The material sequenced was blood. The receptors come from a woman in her forties or fifties with Graves' hyperthyroidism that later progressed to Graves' ophthalmopathy.

This clonotype occurred many times. The rearrangement links TRBV12-3 or TRBV12-4 to TRBJ2-4; D unclear. V gave up 10 bases and J gave up 0 bases, with 22 bases separating them. The CDR3 is made up of 17 amino acids. CDR3 coding DNA: TGTGCCACCACTTTACCATGGCAGCCGGAAGCCAAAAACATTCAGTACTTC. Translation gives CATTLPWQPEAKNIQYF.

This clonotype was seen repeatedly, ten times or more. V usage is TRBV7-8 and J usage is TRBJ2-7, with D possibly being TRBD1 (5 bases). The CDR3 has 14 amino acids. V lost 5 bases and J 5 bases, leaving 16 bases between the germline ends. Germline loops: CDR1 SGHVS, CDR2 FQNEAQ. CDR3 protein: CASSPGSGYHEQYF. DNA of the CDR3: TGTGCCAGCAGCCCAGGGTCAGGGTACCACGAGCAGTACTTC.

There are a few counts of this clonotype. V and J are TRBV6-6 and TRBJ2-7; perhaps TRBD2 as D (6 bases). The germline gives CDR1 MNHNY, CDR2 SVGAGI (reference sequence). This CDR3 has 15 amino acids. The V end was cut by 0 bases, the J end by 2 bases, with 11 bases between. CDR3: CASSYSEGSTYEQYF. The CDR3 bases are TGTGCCAGCAGTTACTCGGAGGGTTCAACCTACGAGCAGTACTTC.

This CDR3 reads CASSFRGPSTEAFF. The CDR3 DNA reads as TGTGCCAGCAGCTTCAGGGGGCCTAGCACTGAAGCTTTCTTT. V and J are TRBV13 and TRBJ1-1; 8 nucleotides align to TRBD1. There are 14 residues in the CDR3. With V trimmed by 3 bases and J by 4 bases, 4 bases remained unmatched. The V gene's germline CDR1 is PRHDT and CDR2 FYEKMQ (reference sequence).

Written as DNA, the CDR3 is TGTGCCAGCATTAAGGGGGGACACCAAGTTAATCAGCCCCAGCATTTT. Residues: CASIKGGHQVNQPQHF. The genes are TRBV6-1 and TRBJ1-5, with D possibly matching TRBD1 (6 bases). This CDR3 has 16 residues. Germline V CDR1 and CDR2: MNHNS, SASEGT. Deletions cut 7 bases from V and 4 bases from J, with 20 bases between.

The rearrangement joins TRBV5-6 to TRBJ1-2; unclear D gene. The CDR3 sequence is 14 residues long. Germline V gives CDR1 SGHDT, CDR2 YYEEEE. V lost 1 base to trimming and J lost 4 bases, with 11 bases between them. Here the CDR3 reads CASSLSESVYGYTF. In nucleotides, the CDR3 is TGTGCCAGCAGCTTGAGCGAGTCCGTCTATGGCTACACCTTC.

This clonotype was observed a few times. The chain recombines TRBV7-9 with TRBJ2-7, with 7 bases fitting TRBD2. The CDR3 has 16 amino acids. V was pared by 2 bases and J by 0 bases, with 7 bases of the junction left unmatched. Germline V gene lookup returns CDR1 SEHNR and CDR2 FQNEAQ (reference sequence). The CDR3, as DNA: TGTGCCAGCAGCTTAATGAGCGGGGAGAGCTCCTACGAGCAGTACTTC. Amino acids: CASSLMSGESSYEQYF. Full variable domain (remainder filled in from reference TRBV7-9 and TRBJ2-7): DTGVSQNPRHKITKRGQNVTFRCDPISEHNRLYWYRQTLGQGPEFLTYFQNEAQLEKSRLLSDRFSAERPKGSFSTLEIQRTEQGDSAMYLCASSLMSGESSYEQYFGPGTRLTVT.

This clonotype has a handful of counts. The chain recombines TRBV11-2 with TRBJ2-3; 8 nucleotides agree with TRBD1. Losses at the gene ends were 9 bases for V and 0 bases for J; bases not matched to a gene: 5. Per germline, CDR1 SGHAT and CDR2 FQNNGV. The CDR3 sequence is 14 residues long. The DNA for the CDR3 is TGTGCCAGTCACCGGGACAGGAGCACAGATACGCAGTATTTT. This translates into CASHRDRSTDTQYF.

The rearrangement links TRBV27 to TRBJ1-1; D is unresolved. Germline values: CDR1 MNHEY, CDR2 SMNVEV (reference sequence). V was cut by 11 bases and J by 5 bases, with 18 bases left in between. This CDR3 has 13 amino acids. Here the CDR3 DNA reads TGTGCCGTAGGACCGGGTCATGGGACTGAAGCTTTCTTT. Protein: CAVGPGHGTEAFF.

This clonotype appeared a few times. The chain couples TRBV19 to TRBJ1-5; D is possibly TRBD1 (5 bases). Germline-derived CDR1 and CDR2 are LNHDA and SQIVND (reference sequence). The CDR3 contains 15 residues. Trimming stripped 4 bases from V and 1 base from J, with 11 bases between. Here the CDR3 reads CASSTGPRSNQPQHF. In DNA form, the CDR3 reads TGTGCCAGTAGTACGGGACCGAGGAGCAATCAGCCCCAGCATTTT.

This clonotype was found a few times. In nucleotides, the CDR3 is TGCGCCAGCAGCCCCACTTCCACCGAAGGATATGGCTACACCTTC. Translating gives CASSPTSTEGYGYTF. The J gene is TRBJ1-2, the V gene TRBV5-1; D gene unclear. Between the trimmed V and J ends, which lost 4 bases and 5 bases, there was a span of 18 bases. The CDR3 covers 15 residues. Looked up from germline, CDR1 is SGHRS and CDR2 is YFSETQ.

This clonotype was picked up a small number of times. The chain couples TRBV5-5 to TRBJ2-1; TRBD2 matches 14 bases. The germline gives CDR1 SGHKS, CDR2 YYEKEE (reference sequence). With V trimmed by 4 bases and J by 8 bases, 8 bases remained unmatched. The CDR3 runs 16 residues. CDR3 nucleotide sequence: TGTGCCAGCAGCACCACACCGGGACTAGCGGGGGATGAGCAGTTCTTC. Translation: CASSTTPGLAGDEQFF. The full variable domain, rest sourced from reference TRBV5-5 and TRBJ2-1, is DAGVTQSPTHLIKTRGQQVTLRCSPISGHKSVSWYQQVLGQGPQFIFQYYEKEERGRGNFPDRFSARQFPNYSSELNVNALLLGDSALYLCASSTTPGLAGDEQFFGPGTRLTVL.

The V call is TRBV20-1, the J call TRBJ2-1; D may be TRBD1 (6 bases). The V gene's germline CDR1 is DFQATT and CDR2 SNEGSKA (reference sequence). The CDR3 contains 16 residues. Between the trimmed V and J ends, which lost 5 bases and 5 bases, there was a span of 22 bases. CDR3 sequence: CSAYRRHRAIDNEQFF. CDR3 in DNA: TGCAGTGCTTACAGACGCCACAGGGCTATCGACAATGAGCAGTTCTTC.

The chain recombines TRBV12-3 or TRBV12-4 with TRBJ2-5, with D possibly matching TRBD2 (6 bases). This CDR3 comprises 18 residues. Trimming took 8 bases from V and 4 from J, leaving 29 bases between them. As DNA, the CDR3 is TGTGCCAGCTCACCTTGGGACTCCGGGACCATGAGGAGAGAGACCCAGTACTTC. Translating gives CASSPWDSGTMRRETQYF.

This clonotype was seen repeatedly, ten times or more. This chain links TRBV30 with TRBJ1-4; tentative D call: TRBD1 (5 bases). Germline V gene sequence: CDR1 GTSNPN, CDR2 SVGIG (reference sequence). The length of the CDR3 is 15 residues. V lost 0 bases and J lost 7, with 15 bases in between. The CDR3, as DNA: TGTGCCTGGAGTGTAGACCGGACAAGGGTTGAAAAACTGTTTTTT. This sequence encodes CAWSVDRTRVEKLFF.

The V call is TRBV4-1, the J call TRBJ1-3; D gene unclear. The V gene lost 3 bases and the J gene lost 0 bases, with 15 bases spanning the gap. CDR1 is MGHRA, CDR2 YSYEKL, per germline. This CDR3 has 17 amino acids. The CDR3 loop reads CASSQGIQKSSGNTIYF. The CDR3 DNA is TGCGCCAGCAGCCAGGGAATACAGAAGAGCTCTGGAAACACCATATATTTT.

CDR3 sequence: CASSNPGQSYYEQYF. CDR3 DNA sequence: TGTGCCAGCAGCAACCCGGGACAGTCCTACTACGAGCAGTACTTC. The rearrangement joins TRBV3-1 to TRBJ2-7; 7 positions match TRBD1. The CDR3 is 15 residues long. V was clipped by 5 bases and J by 3 bases; unmatched bases: 10. Germline-derived CDR1 and CDR2 are LGHDT and YNNKEL (reference sequence).

This clonotype was counted many times. V and J are TRBV18 and TRBJ1-2; 8 bases are a match to TRBD1. The CDR3 consists of 12 residues. V trimming: 6 bases; J trimming: 7 bases; junction bases outside the gene matches: 4. Germline loops: CDR1 KGHSH, CDR2 LQKENI. DNA of the CDR3: TGTGCCAGCTCGGACAGGGACGGTGGCTACACCTTC. This sequence encodes CASSDRDGGYTF.

V gene TRBV4-1 combines with J gene TRBJ2-5, with 12 bases fitting TRBD2. From germline, CDR1 is MGHRA and CDR2 YSYEKL. The J segment lost 2 bases and the V segment lost 1 base, leaving 5 bases of the junction unmatched. The CDR3 sequence is 17 residues long. The DNA of the CDR3 is TGCGCCAGCAGCCAAGTAACTAGCGGGGGGCCTCAAGAGACCCAGTACTTC. Its translation: CASSQVTSGGPQETQYF.

This clonotype was counted only a few times. A read error may account for a junction end that differs from germline. This sequence joins TRBV7-9 and TRBJ2-3; D is unresolved. CDR1 SEHNR and CDR2 FQNEAQ come from the germline V gene (reference sequence). The CDR3 is made up of 14 amino acids. In DNA, the CDR3 is TGTGCCAGCACCTTACGCCAGGAGACAGATACGCAGTATTTT. It translates to CASTLRQETDTQYF.

The chain carries TRBV10-3 and TRBJ2-1; possibly TRBD1 or TRBD2 for D (6 bases each). V was cut by 3 bases and J by 0 bases, with 12 bases left in between. This CDR3 is 16 amino acids long. CDR1 and CDR2 (germline): ENHRY, SYGVKD. The CDR3 bases are TGTGCCATCAGTGAAGTGGGGGGCTCCTCCTACAATGAGCAGTTCTTC. Amino acid sequence: CAISEVGGSSYNEQFF.

This clonotype has only a few counts. The genes are TRBV6-1 and TRBJ1-1; D gene unclear. The CDR3 loop spans 12 amino acids. Germline V gene lookup returns CDR1 MNHNS and CDR2 SASEGT. The V gene lost 7 bases and the J gene lost 8 bases, with 14 bases spanning the gap. The CDR3 loop reads CASNNLAEEAFF. CDR3 coding DNA: TGTGCCAGCAACAACTTGGCGGAGGAAGCTTTCTTT.

Here the CDR3 DNA reads TGTGCCAGCGGTCACAGGGTAATCTATGGCTACACCTTC. The encoded protein is CASGHRVIYGYTF. The chain links TRBV6-2 or TRBV6-3 to TRBJ1-2, with D tentatively TRBD1 (6 bases). Trimming shortened V by 8 bases and J by 4 bases, and 14 bases separated the two germline ends. The length of the CDR3 is 13 residues. Germline V gene sequence: CDR1 MNHEY, CDR2 SVGEGT.

As for this clonotype: This may be a read error: a much more frequent sequence differs by one nucleotide. The chain links TRBV20-1 to TRBJ1-6; D is undetermined. Germline assignment: CDR1 DFQATT and CDR2 SNEGSKA (reference sequence). The V end lost 3 bases, the J end lost 2 bases, and 14 bases lay between the germline ends. CDR3 length: 16 amino acids. CDR3 nucleotides: TGCAGTGCTAGGAAAGGTCTGAGCCCCTATAATTCACCCCTCCACTTT. This gives the protein CSARKGLSPYNSPLHF.

This clonotype was recorded at least ten times. The V gene is TRBV3-1, the J gene TRBJ2-3; D assignment may be TRBD1 or TRBD2 (7 bases each). Germline CDR1 LGHDT, CDR2 YNNKEL (reference sequence). This CDR3 is 14 amino acids long. The V and J ends lost 4 bases and 7 bases respectively, with 15 bases between them. CDR3 nucleotide sequence: TGTGCCAGCAGCCTGTCAGGGGGGGGAAATACGCAGTATTTT. Its translation: CASSLSGGGNTQYF.